The rows below give T cell receptor beta chains drawn from one sample of a study of T cell repertoires in cytomegalovirus infection. TCRdb re-called the reads with MiXCR, one entry per CDR3 protein. This sample yields roughly 700,000 distinct CDR3 sequences, of which around 35% are seen a single time; 15% to 20% belongs to the top ten. These receptors have no known antigen. The sequences come from cultured PBMCs, collected from culture after CMV antigen stimulation. These receptors were collected from a human donor in good health (CMV status not recorded). Some clones in this sample may be carry-over from other donors' samples. CDR3s include the opening cysteine and the closing phenylalanine or tryptophan. The D gene is left open where the match is weak. Only part of the rows carry a size: once, few, many, or a class if the clone is expanded.

TRBJ1-1 | . | . | TRBV6-6 | TGTGCCAGCAGTTATCCGGGGGGCGCGGATCGAGCTGAAGCTTTCTTT | CASSYPGGADRAEAFF
TRBJ2-7 | many | . | TRBV7-2 | TGTGCCAGCAGCTTAGCATCCCAGGGGCCCTACGAGCAGTACTTC | CASSLASQGPYEQYF
TRBJ2-1 | . | TRBD2 | TRBV20-1 | TGCAGTGCTAGTAGTCGCCGGGACTATTTAAATGAGCAGTTCTTC | CSASSRRDYLNEQFF
TRBJ1-4 | few | . | TRBV7-8 | TGTGCCAGCTTTGCCGGTCGAACCCTCCGAGGAACTAATGAAAAACTGTTTTTT | CASFAGRTLRGTNEKLFF
TRBJ1-5 | . | TRBD1 | TRBV2 | TGTGCCAGCAGTCGGGGTTTCGACAGGGCTGACAATCAGCCCCAGCATTTT | CASSRGFDRADNQPQHF
TRBJ2-1 | . | . | TRBV7-9 | TGTGCCAGCAGCCAAAACCGGGACCTAGAGCAGTTCTTC | CASSQNRDLEQFF
TRBJ2-7 | . | . | TRBV3-1 | TGTGCCAGCAGCCGTGAACTGGGGGAGCAGTACTTC | CASSRELGEQYF
TRBJ2-7 | few | TRBD2 | TRBV7-6 | TGTGCCAGCAGCTTCGGACTAGCGGGAGCCGAGCAGTACTTC | CASSFGLAGAEQYF
TRBJ2-2 | few | TRBD1 | TRBV10-3 | TGTGCCATCAGCCAACCCGTCGGGACAGGGCTAAACACCGGGGAGCTGTTTTTT | CAISQPVGTGLNTGELFF
TRBJ2-1 | . | . | TRBV10-3 | TGTGCCATCAGTGAGTCGGGGGGCAGGGGCAGAATATTATTC | CAISESGGRGRILF
TRBJ1-4 | few | . | TRBV7-2 | TGTGCCAGCAGCATCGTGTTGGGGTCAACTAATGAAAAACTGTTTTTT | CASSIVLGSTNEKLFF
TRBJ2-5 | . | . | TRBV12-3/TRBV12-4 | TGTGCCAGCAGCTCTGTCCGTAAGACCCAGTACTTC | CASSSVRKTQYF
TRBJ1-1 | . | . | TRBV12-3/TRBV12-4 | TGTGCCAGCAGTAAATTTGACCGATCCACTGAAGCTTTCTTT | CASSKFDRSTEAFF
TRBJ1-6 | few | . | TRBV27 | TGTGCCAGCAGTTTTTACCCGAATTCACCCCTCCACTTT | CASSFYPNSPLHF
TRBJ2-1 | many | . | TRBV7-2 | TGTGCCAGCAGCTTAGAAACCTGGAGGGGGGAGCAGTTCTTC | CASSLETWRGEQFF
TRBJ1-1 | . | TRBD1 | TRBV28 | TGTGCCAGCAGAGCAGGGGGCGCCCTTATGAACACTGAAGCTTTCTTT | CASRAGGALMNTEAFF
TRBJ2-7 | few | . | TRBV6-6 | TGTGCCAGCAGAAGGGGCGGCAGGAGCTCCTACGAGCAGTACTTC | CASRRGGRSSYEQYF